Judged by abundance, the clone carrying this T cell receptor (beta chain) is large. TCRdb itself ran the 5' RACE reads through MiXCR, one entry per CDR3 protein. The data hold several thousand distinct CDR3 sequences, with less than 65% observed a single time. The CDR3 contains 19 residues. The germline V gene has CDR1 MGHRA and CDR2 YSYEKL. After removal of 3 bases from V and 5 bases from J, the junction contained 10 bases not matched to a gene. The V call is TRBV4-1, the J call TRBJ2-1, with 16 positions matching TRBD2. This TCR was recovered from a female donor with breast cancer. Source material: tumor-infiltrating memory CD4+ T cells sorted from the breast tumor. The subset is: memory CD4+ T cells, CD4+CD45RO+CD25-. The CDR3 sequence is CASSHPGLAGGPQNNEQFF. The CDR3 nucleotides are TGCGCCAGCAGCCACCCGGGACTAGCGGGAGGGCCTCAGAACAATGAGCAGTTCTTC.